This T cell receptor beta chain was captured in a study of T cell repertoires in cytomegalovirus infection. MiXCR, run by TCRdb on the reads, gives a single entry per CDR3 protein. Among 230,000 or so distinct CDR3 sequences listed, 38% were seen once. Comments on this clonotype: The antigen is unknown.

V was clipped by 3 bases and J by 6 bases, with 15 bases between them. CDR1 is MGHRA, CDR2 YSYEKL, per germline. The CDR3 contains 15 residues. This chain uses TRBV4-1 with TRBJ1-5, with TRBD1 as a possible D gene (5 bases). Specimen: CD8+ T cells from cultured PBMCs, collected from culture after CMV antigen stimulation. This clonotype was sampled from a human donor in good health (CMV status not recorded). Some clones in this sample may be carry-over from other donors' samples. For the CDR3, the DNA is TGCGCCAGCAGCCAGGACACCTCCCGGTCTCAGCCCCAGCATTTT. Its protein product is CASSQDTSRSQPQHF.